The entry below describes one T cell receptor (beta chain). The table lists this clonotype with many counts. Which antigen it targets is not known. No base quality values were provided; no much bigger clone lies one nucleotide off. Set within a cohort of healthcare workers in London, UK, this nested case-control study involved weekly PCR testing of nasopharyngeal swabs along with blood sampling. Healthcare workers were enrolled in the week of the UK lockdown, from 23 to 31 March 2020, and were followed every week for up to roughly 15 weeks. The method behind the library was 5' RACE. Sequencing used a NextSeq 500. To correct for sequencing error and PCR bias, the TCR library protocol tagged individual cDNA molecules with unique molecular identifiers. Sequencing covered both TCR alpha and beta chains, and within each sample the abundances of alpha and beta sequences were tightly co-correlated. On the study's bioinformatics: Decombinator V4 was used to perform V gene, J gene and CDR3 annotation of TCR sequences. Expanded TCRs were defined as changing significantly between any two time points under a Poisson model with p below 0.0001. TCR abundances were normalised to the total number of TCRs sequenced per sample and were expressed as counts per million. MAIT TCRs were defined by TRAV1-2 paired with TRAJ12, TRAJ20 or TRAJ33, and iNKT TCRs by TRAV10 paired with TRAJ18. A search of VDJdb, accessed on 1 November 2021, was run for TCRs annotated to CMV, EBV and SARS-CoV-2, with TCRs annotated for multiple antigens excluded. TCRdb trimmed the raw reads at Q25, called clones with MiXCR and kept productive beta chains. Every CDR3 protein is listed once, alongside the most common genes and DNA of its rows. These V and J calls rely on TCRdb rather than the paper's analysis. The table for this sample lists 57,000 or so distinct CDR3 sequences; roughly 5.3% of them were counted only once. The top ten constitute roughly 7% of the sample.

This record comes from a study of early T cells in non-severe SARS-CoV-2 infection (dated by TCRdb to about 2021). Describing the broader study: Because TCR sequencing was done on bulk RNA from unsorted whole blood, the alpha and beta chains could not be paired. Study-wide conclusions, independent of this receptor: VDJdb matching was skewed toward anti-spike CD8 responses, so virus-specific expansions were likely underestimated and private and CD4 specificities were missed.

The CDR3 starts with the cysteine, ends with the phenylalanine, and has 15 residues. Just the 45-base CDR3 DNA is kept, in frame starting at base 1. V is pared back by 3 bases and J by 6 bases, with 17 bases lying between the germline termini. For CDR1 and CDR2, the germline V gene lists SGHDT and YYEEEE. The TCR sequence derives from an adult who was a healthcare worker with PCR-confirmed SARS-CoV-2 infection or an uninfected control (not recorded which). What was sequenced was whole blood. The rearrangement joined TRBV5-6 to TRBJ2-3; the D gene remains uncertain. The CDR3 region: CASSSRFRRLDTQYF. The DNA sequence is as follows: TGTGCCAGCAGCTCGCGGTTCCGCCGCCTGGATACGCAGTATTTT.